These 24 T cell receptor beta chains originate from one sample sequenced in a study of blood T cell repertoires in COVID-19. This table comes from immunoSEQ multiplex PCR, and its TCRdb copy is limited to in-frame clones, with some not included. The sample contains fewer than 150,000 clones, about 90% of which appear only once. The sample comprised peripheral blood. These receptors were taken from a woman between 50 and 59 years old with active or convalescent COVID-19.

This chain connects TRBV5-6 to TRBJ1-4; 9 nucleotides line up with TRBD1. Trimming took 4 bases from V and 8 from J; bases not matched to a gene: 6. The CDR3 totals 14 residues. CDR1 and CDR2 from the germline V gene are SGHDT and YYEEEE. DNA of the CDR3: TGTGCCAGCAGCAAACAGGGGGCTGGGGAAAAACTGTTTTTT. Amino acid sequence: CASSKQGAGEKLFF.

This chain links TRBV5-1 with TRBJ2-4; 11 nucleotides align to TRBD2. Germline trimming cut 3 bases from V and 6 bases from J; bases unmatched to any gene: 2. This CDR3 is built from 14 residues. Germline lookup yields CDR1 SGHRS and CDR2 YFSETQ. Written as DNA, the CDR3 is TGCGCCAGCAGCTCCGGGACTAGCGGAAACATTCAGTACTTC. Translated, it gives CASSSGTSGNIQYF.

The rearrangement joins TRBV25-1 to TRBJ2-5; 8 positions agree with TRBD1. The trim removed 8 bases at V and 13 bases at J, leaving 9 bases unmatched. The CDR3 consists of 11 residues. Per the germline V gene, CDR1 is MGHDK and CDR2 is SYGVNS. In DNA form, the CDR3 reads TGTGCCAGCGCCCAGGGGGCCCGGACGTACTTC. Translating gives CASAQGARTYF.

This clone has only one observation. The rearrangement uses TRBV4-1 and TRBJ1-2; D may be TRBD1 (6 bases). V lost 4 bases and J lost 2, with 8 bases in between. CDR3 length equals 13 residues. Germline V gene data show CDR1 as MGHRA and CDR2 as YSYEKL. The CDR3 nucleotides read TGCGCCAGCAGCCGAGGACAGAACTATGGCTACACCTTC. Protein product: CASSRGQNYGYTF.

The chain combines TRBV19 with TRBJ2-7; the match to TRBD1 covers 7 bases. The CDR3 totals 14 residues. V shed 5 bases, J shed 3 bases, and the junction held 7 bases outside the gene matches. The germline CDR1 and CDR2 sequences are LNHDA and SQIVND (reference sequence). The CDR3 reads CASSGRDRVYEQYF. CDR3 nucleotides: TGTGCCAGTAGTGGCCGGGACAGAGTCTACGAGCAGTACTTC.

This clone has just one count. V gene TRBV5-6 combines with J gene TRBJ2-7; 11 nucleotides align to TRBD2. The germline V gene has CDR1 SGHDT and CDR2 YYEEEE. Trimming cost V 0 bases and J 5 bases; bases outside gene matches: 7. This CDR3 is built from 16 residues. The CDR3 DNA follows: TGTGCCAGCAGCTTGGAAATAGCGGGAGGGCCCGACGAGCAGTACTTC. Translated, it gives CASSLEIAGGPDEQYF.

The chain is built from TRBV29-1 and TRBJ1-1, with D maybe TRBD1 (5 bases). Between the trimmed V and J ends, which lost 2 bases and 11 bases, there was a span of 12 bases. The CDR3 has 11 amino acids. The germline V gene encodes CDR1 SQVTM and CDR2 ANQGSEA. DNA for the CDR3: TGCAGCGTTGAACAGGGCTTGAGGGCTTTCTTT. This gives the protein CSVEQGLRAFF. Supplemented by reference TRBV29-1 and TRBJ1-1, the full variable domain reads SAVISQKPSRDICQRGTSLTIQCQVDSQVTMMFWYRQQPGQSLTLIATANQGSEATYESGFVIDKFPISRPNLTFSTLTVSNMSPEDSSIYLCSVEQGLRAFFGQGTRLTVV.

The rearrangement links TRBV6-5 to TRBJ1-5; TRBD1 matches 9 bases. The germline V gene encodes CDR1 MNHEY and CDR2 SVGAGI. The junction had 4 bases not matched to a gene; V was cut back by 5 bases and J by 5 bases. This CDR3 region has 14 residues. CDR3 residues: CASSRQGVYQPQHF. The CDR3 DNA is TGTGCCAGCAGTAGACAGGGGGTTTATCAGCCCCAGCATTTT.

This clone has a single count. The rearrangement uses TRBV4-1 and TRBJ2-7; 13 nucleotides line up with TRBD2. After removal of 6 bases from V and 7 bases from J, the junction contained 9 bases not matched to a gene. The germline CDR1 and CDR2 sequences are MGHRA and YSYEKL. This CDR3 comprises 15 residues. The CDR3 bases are TGCGCCAGCAGTTGGGGACTAGCGGGAAAGGGGGAGCAGTACTTC. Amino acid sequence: CASSWGLAGKGEQYF.

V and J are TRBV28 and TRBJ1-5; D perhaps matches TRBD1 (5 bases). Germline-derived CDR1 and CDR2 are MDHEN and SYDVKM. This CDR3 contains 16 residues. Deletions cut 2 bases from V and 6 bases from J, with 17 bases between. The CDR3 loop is CASSLGGEPIGQPQHF. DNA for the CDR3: TGTGCCAGCAGTTTAGGGGGGGAACCGATAGGTCAGCCCCAGCATTTT.

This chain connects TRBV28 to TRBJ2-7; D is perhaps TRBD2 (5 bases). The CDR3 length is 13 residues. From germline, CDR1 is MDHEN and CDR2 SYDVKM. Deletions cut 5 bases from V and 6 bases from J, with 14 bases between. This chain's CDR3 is CASSLGIEGEQYF. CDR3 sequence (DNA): TGTGCCAGCAGTCTCGGGATCGAGGGCGAGCAGTACTTC.

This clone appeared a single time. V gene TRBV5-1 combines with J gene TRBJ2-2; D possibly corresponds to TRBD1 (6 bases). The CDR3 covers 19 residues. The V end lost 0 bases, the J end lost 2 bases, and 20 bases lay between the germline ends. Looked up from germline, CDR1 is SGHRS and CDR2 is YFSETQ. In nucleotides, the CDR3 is TGCGCCAGCAGCTTGGGTTGGGGGACAACGAGTTTAAACACCGGGGAGCTGTTTTTT. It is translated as CASSLGWGTTSLNTGELFF.

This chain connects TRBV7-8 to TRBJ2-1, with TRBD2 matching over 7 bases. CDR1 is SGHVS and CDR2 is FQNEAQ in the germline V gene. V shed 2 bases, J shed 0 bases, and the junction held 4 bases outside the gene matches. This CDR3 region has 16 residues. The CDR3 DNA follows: TGTGCCAGCAGCTTATTATCTAGCGGCTCCTACAATGAGCAGTTCTTC. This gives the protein CASSLLSSGSYNEQFF.

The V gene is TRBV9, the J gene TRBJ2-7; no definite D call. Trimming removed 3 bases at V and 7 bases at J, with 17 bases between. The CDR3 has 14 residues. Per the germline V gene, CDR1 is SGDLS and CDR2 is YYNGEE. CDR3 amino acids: CASSAAPLGAEQYF. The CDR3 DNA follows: TGTGCCAGCAGCGCCGCCCCACTGGGCGCGGAGCAGTACTTC.

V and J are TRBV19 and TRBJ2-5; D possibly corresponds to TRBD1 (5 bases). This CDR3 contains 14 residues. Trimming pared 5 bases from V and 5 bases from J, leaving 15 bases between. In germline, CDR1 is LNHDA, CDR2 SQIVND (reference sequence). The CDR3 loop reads CASSRALGAETQYF. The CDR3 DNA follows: TGTGCCAGTAGTCGGGCCCTTGGGGCGGAGACCCAGTACTTC.

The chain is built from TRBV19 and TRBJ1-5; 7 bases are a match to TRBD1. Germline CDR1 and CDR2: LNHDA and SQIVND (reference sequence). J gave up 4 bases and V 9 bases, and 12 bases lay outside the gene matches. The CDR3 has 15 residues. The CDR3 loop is CASWDAGGSNQPQHF. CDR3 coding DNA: TGTGCCAGCTGGGACGCAGGGGGTAGTAATCAGCCCCAGCATTTT.

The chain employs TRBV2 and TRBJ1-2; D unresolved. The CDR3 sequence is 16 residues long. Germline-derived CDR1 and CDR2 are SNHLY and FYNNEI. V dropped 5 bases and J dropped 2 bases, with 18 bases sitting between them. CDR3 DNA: TGTGCCAGCAGTCTCACCCACGACACGGGGAACTATGGCTACACCTTC. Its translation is CASSLTHDTGNYGYTF.

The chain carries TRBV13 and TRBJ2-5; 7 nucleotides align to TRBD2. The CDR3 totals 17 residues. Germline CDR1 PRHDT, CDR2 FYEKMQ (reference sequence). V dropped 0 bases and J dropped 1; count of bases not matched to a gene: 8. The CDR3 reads CASSLGGLEALQETQYF. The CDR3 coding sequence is TGTGCCAGCAGCTTAGGTGGACTAGAGGCCCTCCAAGAGACCCAGTACTTC. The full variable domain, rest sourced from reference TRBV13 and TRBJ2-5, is AAGVIQSPRHLIKEKRETATLKCYPIPRHDTVYWYQQGPGQDPQFLISFYEKMQSDKGSIPDRFSAQQFSDYHSELNMSSLELGDSALYFCASSLGGLEALQETQYFGPGTRLLVL.

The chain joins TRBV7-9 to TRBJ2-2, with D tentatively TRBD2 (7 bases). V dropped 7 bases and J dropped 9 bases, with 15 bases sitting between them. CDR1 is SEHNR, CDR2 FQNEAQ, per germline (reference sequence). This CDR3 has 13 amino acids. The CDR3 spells CASTTSGGWELFF. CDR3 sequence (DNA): TGTGCCAGCACCACCTCGGGGGGCTGGGAGCTGTTTTTT.

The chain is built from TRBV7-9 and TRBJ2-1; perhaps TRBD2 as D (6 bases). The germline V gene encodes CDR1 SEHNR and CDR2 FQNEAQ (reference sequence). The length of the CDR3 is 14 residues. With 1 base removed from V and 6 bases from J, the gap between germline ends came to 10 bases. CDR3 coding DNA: TGTGCCAGCAGCTTAGACCTAGCGCTCAATGAGCAGTTCTTC. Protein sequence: CASSLDLALNEQFF.

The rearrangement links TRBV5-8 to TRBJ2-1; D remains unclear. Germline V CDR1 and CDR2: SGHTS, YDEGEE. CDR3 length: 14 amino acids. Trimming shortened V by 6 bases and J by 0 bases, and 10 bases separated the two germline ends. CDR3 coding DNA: TGTGCCAGCAATCGCGACACCTCCTACAATGAGCAGTTCTTC. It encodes CASNRDTSYNEQFF.

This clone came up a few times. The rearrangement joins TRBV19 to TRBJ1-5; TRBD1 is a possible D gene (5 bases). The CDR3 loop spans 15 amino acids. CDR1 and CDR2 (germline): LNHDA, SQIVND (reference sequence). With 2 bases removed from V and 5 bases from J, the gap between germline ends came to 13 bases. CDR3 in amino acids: CASSIRQGRYQPQHF. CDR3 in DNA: TGTGCCAGTAGTATACGTCAGGGTAGATATCAGCCCCAGCATTTT.

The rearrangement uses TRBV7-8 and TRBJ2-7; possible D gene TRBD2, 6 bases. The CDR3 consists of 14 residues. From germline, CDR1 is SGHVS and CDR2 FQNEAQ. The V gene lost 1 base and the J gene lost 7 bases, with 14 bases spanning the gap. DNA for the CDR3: TGTGCCAGCAGCTTAGGGCGGGGTTCGTCAGAGCAGTACTTC. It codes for CASSLGRGSSEQYF.

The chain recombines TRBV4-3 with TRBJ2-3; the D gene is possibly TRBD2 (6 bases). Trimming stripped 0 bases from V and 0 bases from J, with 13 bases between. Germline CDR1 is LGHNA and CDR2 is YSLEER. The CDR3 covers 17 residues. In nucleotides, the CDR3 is TGCGCCAGCAGCCAAGATCACGGCGGGGAAAGCACAGATACGCAGTATTTT. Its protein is CASSQDHGGESTDTQYF.